Below, 19 T cell receptor beta chains from the same sample are listed, as sequenced in a study of blood T cell repertoires in COVID-19. Assay used: immunoSEQ multiplex PCR; TCRdb lists only in-frame clones, some missing. The data show 210,000 or so clones, under 90% seen once. Sample: peripheral blood. The origin of the receptors is a man aged 50-59 years with acute or convalescent COVID-19.

The V and J genes are TRBV18 and TRBJ2-1; 10 bases line up with TRBD1. CDR1 and CDR2 from the germline V gene are KGHSH and LQKENI. This CDR3 spans 14 amino acids. J lost 8 bases, V lost 3 bases, and 4 bases had no gene match. The chain's CDR3 is CASSPGQGRDEQFF. CDR3 nucleotides: TGTGCCAGCTCACCGGGACAGGGGCGAGATGAGCAGTTCTTC. Variable domain in full (rest from reference TRBV18 and TRBJ2-1): NAGVMQNPRHLVRRRGQEARLRCSPMKGHSHVYWYRQLPEEGLKFMVYLQKENIIDESGMPKERFSAEFPKEGPSILRIQQVVRGDSAAYFCASSPGQGRDEQFFGPGTRLTVL.

V gene TRBV24-1 combines with J gene TRBJ2-1; 8 positions agree with TRBD2. Losses at the gene ends were 3 bases for V and 7 bases for J; bases not matched to a gene: 10. CDR1 and CDR2 (germline): KGHDR, SFDVKD. This CDR3 region has 16 residues. The CDR3 DNA reads TGTGCCACCAGTGATCCCGGGGGGGAGAGGGGGAATGAGCAGTTCTTC. This sequence encodes CATSDPGGERGNEQFF.

The chain is built from TRBV12-3 or TRBV12-4 and TRBJ1-5, with D possibly being TRBD1 (5 bases). Trimming stripped 4 bases from V and 9 bases from J, with 10 bases between. This CDR3 spans 12 amino acids. CDR3 protein: CASSSGGGPQHF. CDR3 coding DNA: TGTGCCAGCAGTTCTGGGGGGGGGCCCCAGCATTTT.

This clone showed up just once. The V gene is TRBV7-2, the J gene TRBJ1-2; TRBD1 aligns across 9 bases. CDR3 size: 15 residues. Germline trimming cut 4 bases from V and 4 bases from J; bases unmatched to any gene: 7. Germline V gene lookup returns CDR1 SGHTA and CDR2 FQGNSA. In nucleotides, the CDR3 is TGTGCCAGCAGCTCGCAACCGGGACAGGGCTATGGCTACACCTTC. It specifies CASSSQPGQGYGYTF.

The chain joins TRBV27 to TRBJ1-6, with a possible D match to TRBD1 (6 bases). Germline CDR1 and CDR2: MNHEY and SMNVEV (reference sequence). Trimming removed 8 bases at V and 4 bases at J, with 15 bases between. This CDR3 region has 15 residues. CDR3 sequence reads: CASRGGSTYNSPLHF. In DNA, the CDR3 is TGTGCCAGCCGTGGGGGCAGCACGTATAATTCACCCCTCCACTTT.

This clone has a handful of counts. Other DNA sequences in the sample encode the same CDR3. V gene TRBV14 combines with J gene TRBJ1-6; the match to TRBD1 covers 7 bases. The CDR3 sequence is 14 residues long. Germline V lookup: CDR1 SGHDN, CDR2 FVKESK. J lost 7 bases, V lost 4 bases, and 4 bases had no gene match. As DNA, the CDR3 is TGTGCCAGCAGCCCGACAGGGTACAATTCACCCCTCCACTTT. It specifies CASSPTGYNSPLHF.

The gene calls are TRBV6-2 or TRBV6-3 and TRBJ1-2; 7 nucleotides line up with TRBD1. CDR3 length: 13 residues. CDR1 MNHEY and CDR2 SVGEGT come from the germline V gene. The junction had 4 bases not matched to a gene; V was cut back by 4 bases and J by 5 bases. CDR3 coding DNA: TGTGCCAGCAGTTTTCCAGGGGGTTATGGCTACACCTTC. Its protein is CASSFPGGYGYTF.

The chain employs TRBV5-6 and TRBJ1-2, with D unclear. Trimming stripped 4 bases from V and 8 bases from J, with 9 bases between. CDR3 size: 11 residues. Per germline, CDR1 SGHDT and CDR2 YYEEEE. The CDR3 DNA reads TGTGCCAGCAGCCCTGGCAGGGGCTACACCTTC. Translating gives CASSPGRGYTF.

This rearrangement joins TRBV12-5 to TRBJ1-1; 10 positions agree with TRBD1. Germline V CDR1 and CDR2: LGHNT, FRNRAP. This CDR3 is built from 11 residues. Losses at the gene ends were 5 bases for V and 11 bases for J; bases not matched to a gene: 2. The CDR3 DNA reads as TGTGCTAGTGGTCCGGGACAGGGGGCTTTCTTT. Translating gives CASGPGQGAFF.

This sequence joins TRBV5-1 and TRBJ2-1, with D maybe TRBD2 (7 bases). Germline loops: CDR1 SGHRS, CDR2 YFSETQ. The CDR3 totals 14 residues. The ends were cut back, 4 bases at V and 2 bases at J, with 10 bases in the middle. The CDR3 reads CASSPGGPYNEQFF. CDR3 in DNA: TGCGCCAGCAGCCCGGGGGGCCCCTACAATGAGCAGTTCTTC.

The chain has TRBV5-1 and TRBJ1-6; D possibly corresponds to TRBD1 (5 bases). This CDR3 is 14 amino acids long. The V gene lost 4 bases and the J gene lost 6 bases, with 11 bases spanning the gap. Germline V gene sequence: CDR1 SGHRS, CDR2 YFSETQ. The CDR3 protein is CASSGGTVNSPLHF. DNA of the CDR3: TGCGCCAGCAGCGGCGGGACGGTTAATTCACCCCTCCACTTT.

The rearrangement uses TRBV10-3 and TRBJ1-3; TRBD1 matches at 7 bases. In germline, CDR1 is ENHRY, CDR2 SYGVKD. CDR3 size: 14 residues. J was trimmed by 0 bases and V by 6 bases; bases with no gene match: 2. The CDR3 DNA sequence: TGTGCCATCAGGGGACAGCTCTCTGGAAACACCATATATTTT. Translated: CAIRGQLSGNTIYF.

Here the CDR3 DNA reads TGTGCCAGCGCCCAGAGGGGGGGGACTGAAGCTTTCTTT. Amino acid sequence: CASAQRGGTEAFF. The J gene is TRBJ1-1, the V gene TRBV11-3; D perhaps matches TRBD1 (6 bases). The ends were cut back, 8 bases at V and 5 bases at J, with 15 bases in the middle. Germline V gene lookup returns CDR1 SGHNT and CDR2 YENEEA. The CDR3 extends over 13 amino acids.

This chain connects TRBV7-8 to TRBJ2-3; 10 bases align to TRBD2. The J segment lost 3 bases and the V segment lost 0 bases, leaving 6 bases of the junction unmatched. The CDR3 is made up of 17 amino acids. The germline V gene encodes CDR1 SGHVS and CDR2 FQNEAQ. CDR3 bases: TGTGCCAGCAGCTTAGCGCTTCTAGCGGGGGAAACAGATACGCAGTATTTT. It encodes CASSLALLAGETDTQYF.

The sample holds a few counts of this clone. The J gene is TRBJ1-4, the V gene TRBV27; 8 nucleotides agree with TRBD1. Per the germline V gene, CDR1 is MNHEY and CDR2 is SMNVEV (reference sequence). With 6 bases clipped from V and 6 bases from J, the junction kept 6 bases outside the gene matches. This CDR3 contains 14 residues. The CDR3 sequence is CASRNNRGDEKLFF. The CDR3 DNA is TGTGCCAGCAGGAACAACAGGGGGGATGAAAAACTGTTTTTT.

The V call is TRBV2, the J call TRBJ2-7; possibly TRBD2 for D (5 bases). This CDR3 contains 12 residues. Trimming removed 3 bases at V and 3 bases at J, with 6 bases between. The germline gives CDR1 SNHLY, CDR2 FYNNEI. The CDR3 loop is CASSEAGYEQYF. CDR3 coding DNA: TGTGCCAGCAGTGAGGCGGGCTACGAGCAGTACTTC.

The chain uses TRBV28 and TRBJ1-4; D perhaps matches TRBD1 (5 bases). CDR3 length equals 13 residues. In germline, CDR1 is MDHEN, CDR2 SYDVKM. With 4 bases removed from V and 5 bases from J, the gap between germline ends came to 8 bases. The CDR3 sequence is CASSWGHNEKLFF. CDR3 DNA: TGTGCCAGCAGTTGGGGCCACAATGAAAAACTGTTTTTT.

V is TRBV18 and J is TRBJ1-2; TRBD1 matches 8 bases. The CDR3 has 14 residues. Trimming cost V 5 bases and J 7 bases; bases outside gene matches: 9. Germline CDR1 is KGHSH and CDR2 is LQKENI. The CDR3 coding sequence is TGTGCCAGCTCAGACACAGGGGGACGGGTTGGCTACACCTTC. This sequence encodes CASSDTGGRVGYTF. Full variable domain (rest looked up from reference TRBV18 and TRBJ1-2): NAGVMQNPRHLVRRRGQEARLRCSPMKGHSHVYWYRQLPEEGLKFMVYLQKENIIDESGMPKERFSAEFPKEGPSILRIQQVVRGDSAAYFCASSDTGGRVGYTFGSGTRLTVV.

The chain recombines TRBV7-2 with TRBJ1-4, with 7 bases that match TRBD1. CDR1 is SGHTA, CDR2 FQGNSA, per germline. CDR3 length: 14 amino acids. Germline trimming cut 5 bases from V and 7 bases from J; bases unmatched to any gene: 7. The CDR3 nucleotides are TGTGCCAGCAGCCCCGGGACAGAACTTGAAAAACTGTTTTTT. This encodes CASSPGTELEKLFF.